A single sample is the source of the 12 T cell receptor beta chains below, sequenced in a study of T cells after yellow fever vaccination. TCRdb re-analysed the 5' RACE reads in MiXCR, keeping a single row per CDR3 protein. The sample records about 320,000 distinct CDR3 sequences, around 11% being singletons. Sequencing was performed on CD4+ T cells sorted from PBMCs, taken 45 days after the yellow fever booster vaccination. The receptors come from a man between 18 and 35 years old who received the YFV17D yellow fever vaccine.

The chain employs TRBV21-1 and TRBJ2-6. TRBV21-1 is a pseudogene segment. The CDR3 totals 16 residues. This CDR3 reads CASSEVRPSGANVLTF. CDR3 nucleotides: TGTGCCAGCAGCGAGGTCAGACCCTCTGGGGCCAACGTCCTGACTTTC.

V and J are TRBV10-3 and TRBJ1-5; D unclear. The CDR3 runs 15 residues. V lost 2 bases and J lost 3, with 11 bases in between. Germline loops: CDR1 ENHRY, CDR2 SYGVKD. CDR3 DNA sequence: TGTGCCATCAGTGAGCCTGGGAAAGACAATCAGCCCCAGCATTTT. Amino acids: CAISEPGKDNQPQHF.

This clonotype occurred a few times. The CDR3 coding sequence is TGTGCCAGCAGCTCAGCCTCCGGGACAGGGTGGGGATCACCCCTCCACTTT. Protein sequence: CASSSASGTGWGSPLHF. The rearrangement joins TRBV7-2 to TRBJ1-6; TRBD1 matches 9 bases. This CDR3 has 17 amino acids. The germline V gene encodes CDR1 SGHTA and CDR2 FQGNSA. The V and J ends lost 4 bases and 10 bases, in that order; junction bases with no gene match: 14.

This clonotype was detected ten times or more. V usage is TRBV28 and J usage is TRBJ1-5; weak D call: TRBD1 (5 bases). Deletions cut 8 bases from V and 4 bases from J, with 12 bases between. In germline, CDR1 is MDHEN, CDR2 SYDVKM. The CDR3 has 13 residues. CDR3 nucleotide sequence: TGTGCCAGCTCGAGGGGCTGGAATCAGCCCCAGCATTTT. This codes for CASSRGWNQPQHF.

The chain joins TRBV7-8 to TRBJ2-1, with no clear D. CDR1 is SGHVS, CDR2 FQNEAQ, per germline. The V end was cut by 4 bases, the J end by 7 bases, with 8 bases between. This CDR3 comprises 12 residues. This CDR3 reads CASSSLTNEQFF. The CDR3 DNA is TGTGCCAGCAGCTCGCTGACTAATGAGCAGTTCTTC.

This clonotype has a count of ten or more. The V and J genes are TRBV7-9 and TRBJ2-3; D ambiguous. CDR1 and CDR2 from the germline V gene are SEHNR and FQNEAQ (reference sequence). V lost 1 base, J lost 6 bases, and 11 bases lay in between. The CDR3 runs to 14 residues. CDR3 protein: CASSLVGSDDTQYF. The CDR3, as DNA: TGTGCCAGCAGCTTAGTGGGATCCGATGATACGCAGTATTTT.

The V call is TRBV7-9, the J call TRBJ2-5; D may be TRBD1 (8 bases). Germline V gives CDR1 SEHNR, CDR2 FQNEAQ (reference sequence). This CDR3 is built from 15 residues. V was trimmed by 5 bases and J by 5 bases, leaving 18 bases between them. The CDR3 coding sequence is TGTGCCAGCAGCCAGGGGGCGGGGGTCCAGGAGACCCAGTACTTC. Its protein product is CASSQGAGVQETQYF.

The CDR3 region has the DNA TGTGCCAGCAGGTCCGTTCGGAGCACTGAAGCTTTCTTT. This gives the protein CASRSVRSTEAFF. The genes are TRBV6-1 and TRBJ1-1; D is unresolved. Germline assignment: CDR1 MNHNS and CDR2 SASEGT. V was cut by 6 bases and J by 4 bases, with 12 bases left in between. CDR3 length equals 13 residues.

This clonotype was seen repeatedly, ten times or more. V is TRBV9 and J is TRBJ2-3; D might be TRBD2 (6 bases). The V end lost 3 bases, the J end lost 2 bases, and 10 bases lay between the germline ends. The CDR3 runs to 14 residues. Per the germline V gene, CDR1 is SGDLS and CDR2 is YYNGEE. The DNA of the CDR3 is TGTGCCAGCAGCGCGAGCGGGTCCACAGATACGCAGTATTTT. This encodes CASSASGSTDTQYF.

The chain uses TRBV5-1 and TRBJ1-1; D remains unclear. Germline values: CDR1 SGHRS, CDR2 YFSETQ. Between the trimmed V and J ends, which lost 2 bases and 2 bases, there was a span of 13 bases. The CDR3 runs 15 residues. The CDR3 bases are TGCGCCAGCAGCTTCGTGGTGGCGGGCAACACTGAAGCTTTCTTT. Encoded protein: CASSFVVAGNTEAFF.

This chain joins TRBV3-1 and TRBJ2-3; D remains ambiguous. Trimming took 0 bases from V and 5 from J, leaving 12 bases between them. Germline CDR1 reads LGHDT; CDR2 reads YNNKEL (reference sequence). The CDR3 has 15 residues. The DNA for the CDR3 is TGTGCCAGCAGCCAAGATCGCTGGGATGGAGATACGCAGTATTTT. Translation: CASSQDRWDGDTQYF.

V and J are TRBV5-5 and TRBJ1-2; D is ambiguous. Germline assignment: CDR1 SGHKS and CDR2 YYEKEE (reference sequence). The CDR3 consists of 14 residues. V shed 4 bases and J shed 8 bases, with 18 bases lying between them. The CDR3 is CASSLVGLARGYTF. The CDR3 nucleotides are TGTGCCAGCAGCCTAGTTGGGTTGGCCCGCGGCTACACCTTC.